The clone carrying this T cell receptor beta chain was seen at least ten times. Its antigen is unidentified. Amplified TCR beta CDR3 regions derived from RNA transcripts. Primed by the HTBI set, a first-round RT-PCR was run on the TCR CDR3. MiXCR, run by TCRdb on the multiplex PCR reads, gives a single entry per CDR3 protein. The table has about 600,000 distinct CDR3 sequences, approximately 15% seen once. This entry belongs to a study of T cells in Graves' hyperthyroidism and ophthalmopathy. Germline V gives CDR1 SGHRS, CDR2 YFSETQ. This CDR3 region has 16 residues. V lost 2 bases to trimming and J lost 8 bases; unmatched junction nucleotides: 11. Findings and limits, study-wide: Expanded thyroid clonotypes (above 0.001) were mostly also found in blood. Progression to ophthalmopathy was predicted a median of roughly 6.5 months early. Using 13 V-J features, a model discriminated ophthalmopathy from stable hyperthyroidism.

Sequencing input: blood. The chain carries TRBV5-1 and TRBJ2-1; 9 bases map to TRBD1. The receptor was derived from a woman in her 40s with Graves' ophthalmopathy. CDR3 protein: CASSLRAGTGTDEQFF. CDR3 sequence (DNA): TGCGCCAGCAGCTTAAGAGCCGGGACAGGGACGGATGAGCAGTTCTTC.